A single sample gave rise to the 10 T cell receptor beta chains below, sequenced in a study of T cell responses to AZD1222 COVID-19 vaccine. Profiled with immunoSEQ multiplex PCR; TCRdb holds only in-frame clones, not every one. The profile shows approximately 89,000 clones, about 88% of them singletons. The specimen comprised peripheral blood, sampled on day 0 of AZD1222 vaccination. These receptors were taken from an adult in good health.

The chain carries TRBV5-4 and TRBJ2-7; 10 bases are a match to TRBD1. V was clipped by 4 bases and J by 7 bases; unmatched bases: 11. Germline V lookup: CDR1 SGHNT, CDR2 YYREEE (reference sequence). This CDR3 has 15 amino acids. DNA for the CDR3: TGTGCCAGCAGCCCGAGCCGACAGGGGGCGCGAGAGCAGTACTTC. It translates to CASSPSRQGAREQYF.

The chain links TRBV7-3 to TRBJ2-1, with D tentatively TRBD1 (6 bases). Trimming took off 2 bases at V and 9 bases at J, with 8 bases between the two ends. CDR1 is SGHTA, CDR2 FQGTGA, per germline. The CDR3 extends over 12 amino acids. CDR3 bases: TGTGCCAGCAGCTTACTAGGGGGTGAGCAGTTCTTC. Its translation is CASSLLGGEQFF.

This clone was observed a single time. The chain links TRBV19 to TRBJ2-2, with TRBD2 as a possible D gene (7 bases). V was pared by 5 bases and J by 1 base, with 14 bases between. Looked up from germline, CDR1 is LNHDA and CDR2 is SQIVND (reference sequence). This CDR3 region has 16 residues. In DNA form, the CDR3 reads TGTGCCAGTAGTTCCCTCGGGGGGCTGAACACCGGGGAGCTGTTTTTT. Its translation is CASSSLGGLNTGELFF.

The gene calls are TRBV2 and TRBJ2-2; 9 positions match TRBD2. V lost 1 base to trimming and J lost 7 bases; unmatched junction nucleotides: 7. This CDR3 spans 16 amino acids. CDR1 and CDR2 from the germline V gene are SNHLY and FYNNEI. CDR3 loop: CASSEVGGGAGGELFF. The CDR3 bases are TGTGCCAGCAGTGAAGTTGGCGGGGGGGCTGGCGGGGAGCTGTTTTTT.

This clone has just a few counts. The V call is TRBV10-2, the J call TRBJ2-7, with D hard to call. V lost 6 bases and J lost 3, with 9 bases in between. Looked up from germline, CDR1 is WSHSY and CDR2 is SAAADI. The CDR3 contains 12 residues. This CDR3 reads CASSPAGYEQYF. DNA for the CDR3: TGCGCCAGCAGCCCCGCCGGCTACGAGCAGTACTTC.

The chain uses TRBV2 and TRBJ1-2, with 7 bases lining up with TRBD1. The CDR3 has 16 amino acids. The V and J ends lost 4 bases and 1 base, in that order; junction bases with no gene match: 9. The germline CDR1 and CDR2 sequences are SNHLY and FYNNEI. CDR3 nucleotide sequence: TGTGCCAGCAGTGTTATCAGGACAGGTGTTAACTATGGCTACACCTTC. Its translation is CASSVIRTGVNYGYTF.

J is TRBJ2-5 and V is TRBV27; D unresolved. CDR1 is MNHEY and CDR2 is SMNVEV in the germline V gene (reference sequence). V shed 4 bases and J shed 1 base, with 7 bases lying between them. This CDR3 contains 13 residues. DNA for the CDR3: TGTGCCAGCAGTTGGGCCGGCCAAGAGACCCAGTACTTC. Protein: CASSWAGQETQYF.

The J gene is TRBJ2-2, the V gene TRBV5-1, with 8 bases matching TRBD2. CDR1 SGHRS and CDR2 YFSETQ come from the germline V gene. The CDR3 is 17 amino acids. V dropped 1 base and J dropped 0; count of bases not matched to a gene: 5. The CDR3 is CASSLSSGRANTGELFF. In DNA, the CDR3 is TGCGCCAGCAGCTTGTCTAGCGGGCGCGCGAACACCGGGGAGCTGTTTTTT. Full variable domain (outside the CDR3, taken from reference TRBV5-1 and TRBJ2-2): KAGVTQTPRYLIKTRGQQVTLSCSPISGHRSVSWYQQTPGQGLQFLFEYFSETQRNKGNFPGRFSGRQFSNSRSEMNVSTLELGDSALYLCASSLSSGRANTGELFFGEGSRLTVL.

A remark on this clone: The same CDR3 arises from other DNA sequences in this sample as well. This sequence joins TRBV5-1 and TRBJ2-7, with D possibly being TRBD1 (5 bases). The V gene's germline CDR1 is SGHRS and CDR2 YFSETQ. The CDR3 runs to 14 residues. The ends were cut back, 0 bases at V and 4 bases at J, with 11 bases in the middle. The CDR3 DNA sequence: TGCGCCAGCAGCTTGGAAGGTAGGGGTTACGAGCAGTACTTC. As protein: CASSLEGRGYEQYF. The full variable domain, rest sourced from reference TRBV5-1 and TRBJ2-7, is KAGVTQTPRYLIKTRGQQVTLSCSPISGHRSVSWYQQTPGQGLQFLFEYFSETQRNKGNFPGRFSGRQFSNSRSEMNVSTLELGDSALYLCASSLEGRGYEQYFGPGTRLTVT.

This clone showed up just a few times. The chain is built from TRBV7-2 and TRBJ1-3; 12 bases are shared with TRBD1. Trimming cost V 3 bases and J 0 bases; bases outside gene matches: 6. This CDR3 spans 18 amino acids. Germline V gene lookup returns CDR1 SGHTA and CDR2 FQGNSA. The CDR3 sequence is CASSFRDRGPPSGNTIYF. The CDR3 bases are TGTGCCAGCAGCTTCCGGGACAGGGGGCCTCCCTCTGGAAACACCATATATTTT.